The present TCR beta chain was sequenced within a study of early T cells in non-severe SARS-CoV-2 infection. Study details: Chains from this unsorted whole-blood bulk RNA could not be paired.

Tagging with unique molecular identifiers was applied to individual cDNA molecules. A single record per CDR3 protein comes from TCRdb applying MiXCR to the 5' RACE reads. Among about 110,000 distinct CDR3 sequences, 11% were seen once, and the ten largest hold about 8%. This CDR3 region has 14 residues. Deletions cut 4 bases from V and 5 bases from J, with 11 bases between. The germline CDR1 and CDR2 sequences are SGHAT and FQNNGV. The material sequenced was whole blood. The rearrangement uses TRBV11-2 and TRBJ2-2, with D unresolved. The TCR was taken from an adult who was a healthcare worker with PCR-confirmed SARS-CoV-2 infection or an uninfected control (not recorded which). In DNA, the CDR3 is TGTGCCAGCAGCTCTGCCATCGGGACCGGGGAGCTGTTTTTT. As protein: CASSSAIGTGELFF.